This entry is about one T cell receptor beta chain. Its antigen is as yet unknown. These data come from a study of vaccination effects on CD4 cells after COVID-19. At the level of the study: Samples were given by two convalescent patients 16 days and one week before vaccination.

Before sequencing, viral peptide pools were used by the ViraFEST assay to expand antigen-specific CD4+ T cells. The culture ran for around 10 days before CD4+ T cells were isolated. The individual was infected with SARS-CoV-2 between March and December 2020, as confirmed by PCR. At days 3 and 7, half of the medium was exchanged for IL-2 medium. This table comes from immunoSEQ multiplex PCR, and its TCRdb copy is limited to in-frame clones, with some not included. The table shows more than 20,000 clones, with 75% to 80% occurring only once. V was clipped by 2 bases and J by 7 bases; unmatched bases: 1. The CDR3 spans 12 residues. Germline CDR1 and CDR2: LNHDA and SQIVND (reference sequence).

The chain couples TRBV19 to TRBJ1-2; 7 bases fit TRBD1. This clonotype was obtained from a human donor who had a prior SARS-CoV-2 infection. Sequencing was performed on CD4+ T cells from PBMCs cultured with HCoV-NL63 spike peptides, taken before COVID-19 vaccination. Written as DNA, the CDR3 is TGTGCCAGTAGTATAAACAGGGGTGGCTACACCTTC. This codes for CASSINRGGYTF.